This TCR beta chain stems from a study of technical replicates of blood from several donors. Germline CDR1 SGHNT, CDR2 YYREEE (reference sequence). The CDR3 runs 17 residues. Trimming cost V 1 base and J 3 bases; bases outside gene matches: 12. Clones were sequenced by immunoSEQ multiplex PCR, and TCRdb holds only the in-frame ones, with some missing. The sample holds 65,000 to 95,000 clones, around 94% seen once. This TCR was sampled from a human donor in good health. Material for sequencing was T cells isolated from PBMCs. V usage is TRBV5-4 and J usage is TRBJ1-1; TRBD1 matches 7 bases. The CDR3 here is CASSLSFRVGTDTEAFF. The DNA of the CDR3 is TGTGCCAGCAGCTTGTCATTCAGGGTTGGGACAGACACTGAAGCTTTCTTT.